The T cell receptor (beta chain) under discussion was sequenced for a study of blood T cells in healthy people across ages. Looked up from germline, CDR1 is ENHRY and CDR2 is SYGVKD. The CDR3 is 14 residues long. V lost 2 bases and J 1 base, leaving 9 bases between the germline ends. For the second PCR, which ran for about 6 to 11 cycles, a sample-barcoded 5' primer and a J-beta primer mix were used. TCRdb recomputed calls from the 5' RACE reads with MiXCR, one row per CDR3 protein. The table has over 950,000 distinct CDR3 sequences, about 51% seen once; the top ten hold 20% to 25%. In regard to this clonotype: A single base separates this from a much larger clone, so it may be a read error.

This TCR derives from a woman aged 60-75 years in good health. The chain combines TRBV10-3 with TRBJ2-7; D is possibly TRBD1 or TRBD2 (5 bases each). Material: blood. The DNA of the CDR3 is TGTGCCATCAGTGAGGCAGAGGGGTCCTACGAGCAGTACTTC. Protein: CAISEAEGSYEQYF.